The 31 T cell receptor beta chains below come from one sample, sequenced in a study of shared clonotypes between healthy human individuals. Sequenced by immunoSEQ multiplex PCR; TCRdb stores in-frame clones only, minus some. There are about 660,000 clones in the sample; approximately 74% occur only once, and about 1.8% lies in the top ten. Material: memory CD4+ T cells sorted from blood. Stated subset: CD45RA-negative fraction. The receptors were gathered from a woman aged 30 to 39 in good health.

J is TRBJ1-1 and V is TRBV9; D not resolved. CDR3 length equals 14 residues. Germline CDR1 is SGDLS and CDR2 is YYNGEE. V lost 3 bases and J 2 bases, leaving 11 bases between the germline ends. The CDR3 DNA follows: TGTGCCAGCAGCGCCCGGACGGCAAACACTGAAGCTTTCTTT. Protein sequence: CASSARTANTEAFF.

The V and J genes are TRBV19 and TRBJ1-5; no reliable D call. Germline V gives CDR1 LNHDA, CDR2 SQIVND (reference sequence). Trimming shortened V by 2 bases and J by 2 bases, and 10 bases separated the two germline ends. CDR3 length: 15 amino acids. CDR3 sequence: CASSIIGIGNQPQHF. The CDR3 coding sequence is TGTGCCAGTAGTATAATAGGGATCGGCAATCAGCCCCAGCATTTT.

In its sample, this clone was seen once. At one end the junction does not follow the germline gene, possibly because of a read error. This chain connects TRBV18 to TRBJ1-3; D perhaps matches TRBD1 (6 bases). Germline CDR1 KGHSH, CDR2 LQKENI. The CDR3 extends over 14 amino acids. CDR3 sequence: CASSPYGQWPPRDF. As DNA, the CDR3 is TGTGCCAGCTCACCGTACGGACAGTGGCCCCCTAGGGATTTT.

This chain uses TRBV7-6 with TRBJ1-1; no clear D gene. Deletions cut 7 bases from V and 3 bases from J, with 12 bases between. The CDR3 extends over 13 amino acids. The germline V gene encodes CDR1 SGHVS and CDR2 FNYEAQ. The CDR3 loop reads CASKNPGDTEAFF. The CDR3, as DNA: TGTGCCAGCAAGAACCCCGGGGACACTGAAGCTTTCTTT.

The chain employs TRBV29-1 and TRBJ2-1, with TRBD1 matching 7 bases. The ends lost 7 bases at V and 4 bases at J; junction bases unmatched: 1. CDR1 and CDR2 (germline): SQVTM, ANQGSEA. This CDR3 region has 11 residues. The CDR3, as DNA: TGCAGCGGGGACAGTTACAATGAGCAGTTCTTC. Its protein is CSGDSYNEQFF.

This clone appeared a few times. CDR3 in DNA: TGTGCCAGCAGTGAAGGACTAGACACCGGGGAGCTGTTTTTT. Its translation: CASSEGLDTGELFF. The chain links TRBV6-1 to TRBJ2-2; tentative D call: TRBD2 (6 bases). V gave up 1 base and J gave up 3 bases, with 6 bases separating them. The CDR3 has 14 amino acids. Germline V CDR1 and CDR2: MNHNS, SASEGT.

This chain uses TRBV5-4 with TRBJ1-1; 10 nucleotides match TRBD1. Germline CDR1 and CDR2: SGHNT and YYREEE (reference sequence). This CDR3 spans 16 amino acids. V lost 0 bases to trimming and J lost 4 bases; unmatched junction nucleotides: 6. The CDR3 bases are TGTGCCAGCAGCTTGGAGACAGGGGGCTTGGGCACTGAAGCTTTCTTT. As protein: CASSLETGGLGTEAFF.

The chain links TRBV28 to TRBJ1-2; no reliable D call. The germline V gene has CDR1 MDHEN and CDR2 SYDVKM. Trimming took 5 bases from V and 3 from J, leaving 13 bases between them. This CDR3 comprises 14 residues. CDR3 residues: CASSPNQIHYGYTF. In DNA form, the CDR3 reads TGTGCCAGCAGTCCCAACCAAATTCACTATGGCTACACCTTC.

This clone occurred once. This chain connects TRBV7-9 to TRBJ2-6, with D tentatively TRBD1 (6 bases). The length of the CDR3 is 16 residues. Germline-derived CDR1 and CDR2 are SEHNR and FQNEAQ (reference sequence). Trimming removed 10 bases from V and 0 bases from J, with 16 bases in between. The CDR3 bases are TGTGCCATCCCAGGGGCTCCCGTCTCTGGGGCCAACGTCCTGACTTTC. Encoded protein: CAIPGAPVSGANVLTF.

V gene TRBV28 combines with J gene TRBJ2-3; D is unclear. Germline assignment: CDR1 MDHEN and CDR2 SYDVKM. Between the trimmed V and J ends, which lost 5 bases and 7 bases, there was a span of 13 bases. This CDR3 has 13 residues. The CDR3 DNA is TGTGCCAGCAGTGAAAAAGCCCCATATACGCAGTATTTT. Translation: CASSEKAPYTQYF.

This clone was counted once. Other DNA sequences from this sample encode an identical CDR3 as well. This chain joins TRBV5-5 and TRBJ2-7; 8 bases are shared with TRBD1. V trimming: 3 bases; J trimming: 2 bases; junction bases outside the gene matches: 4. CDR1 is SGHKS, CDR2 YYEKEE, per germline (reference sequence). The CDR3 has 14 residues. DNA for the CDR3: TGTGCCAGCAGCTCCGGACAGGGAACCTACGAGCAGTACTTC. Translating gives CASSSGQGTYEQYF. The full variable domain, completed using reference TRBV5-5 and TRBJ2-7, is DAGVTQSPTHLIKTRGQQVTLRCSPISGHKSVSWYQQVLGQGPQFIFQYYEKEERGRGNFPDRFSARQFPNYSSELNVNALLLGDSALYLCASSSGQGTYEQYFGPGTRLTVT.

The chain is built from TRBV7-4 and TRBJ2-5; TRBD2 matches 9 bases. Germline CDR1 is SGHVT and CDR2 is SQSDAQ. Trimming removed 1 base from V and 5 bases from J; junction bases left unmatched: 5. This CDR3 comprises 15 residues. CDR3 sequence reads: CASSLGGRAGETQYF. CDR3 nucleotides: TGTGCCAGCAGCTTAGGCGGGAGGGCCGGCGAGACCCAGTACTTC.

The chain employs TRBV27 and TRBJ2-7; 8 nucleotides agree with TRBD2. The V gene end was trimmed by 0 bases and the J gene end by 3 bases; junction bases not matched to a gene: 4. This CDR3 contains 15 residues. The germline CDR1 and CDR2 sequences are MNHEY and SMNVEV (reference sequence). Here the CDR3 DNA reads TGTGCCAGCAGTTTATCGGGACTAGATTACTACGAGCAGTACTTC. Translated, it gives CASSLSGLDYYEQYF.

This clone has a single count. This chain uses TRBV30 with TRBJ2-2; 9 bases align to TRBD1. The CDR3 is 12 amino acids. Germline V gene sequence: CDR1 GTSNPN, CDR2 SVGIG (reference sequence). The V gene end was trimmed by 8 bases and the J gene end by 9 bases; junction bases not matched to a gene: 7. The CDR3 protein is CASGTGLRELFF. The DNA of the CDR3 is TGTGCCAGCGGGACAGGGTTGAGGGAGCTGTTTTTT.

The rearrangement links TRBV4-1 to TRBJ1-5; the D gene is possibly TRBD1 (6 bases). The germline V gene encodes CDR1 MGHRA and CDR2 YSYEKL. This CDR3 has 14 amino acids. With 3 bases removed from V and 7 bases from J, the gap between germline ends came to 13 bases. CDR3 protein: CASSQRTAGQPQHF. CDR3 in DNA: TGCGCCAGCAGCCAGAGGACAGCCGGACAGCCCCAGCATTTT.

V gene TRBV27 combines with J gene TRBJ2-2; 8 nucleotides match TRBD2. With 4 bases clipped from V and 0 bases from J, the junction kept 1 base outside the gene matches. Looked up from germline, CDR1 is MNHEY and CDR2 is SMNVEV (reference sequence). The CDR3 is 15 residues long. The CDR3 is CASSSLAANTGELFF. In DNA form, the CDR3 reads TGTGCCAGCAGTTCACTAGCGGCGAACACCGGGGAGCTGTTTTTT.

Of note for this clone: Distinct nucleotide sequences in the sample also encode this CDR3. The V call is TRBV18, the J call TRBJ1-1; D is undetermined. CDR1 and CDR2 (germline): KGHSH, LQKENI. There are 14 residues in the CDR3. Trimming shortened V by 2 bases and J by 2 bases, and 9 bases separated the two germline ends. CDR3 loop: CASSPGGGNTEAFF. The CDR3, as DNA: TGTGCCAGCTCACCAGGCGGCGGAAACACTGAAGCTTTCTTT.

This clone was observed once. This chain joins TRBV30 and TRBJ1-4; D uncertain. Germline CDR1 GTSNPN, CDR2 SVGIG (reference sequence). V was shortened by 2 bases and J by 4 bases, with 11 bases between the two germline ends. The CDR3 loop spans 14 amino acids. CDR3 DNA: TGTGCCTGGAGTACCGGGTCCCTTAATGAAAAACTGTTTTTT. Translating it yields CAWSTGSLNEKLFF.

The chain couples TRBV4-1 to TRBJ1-2; 7 bases line up with TRBD1. CDR3 size: 16 residues. Germline CDR1 reads MGHRA; CDR2 reads YSYEKL. With 1 base clipped from V and 3 bases from J, the junction kept 8 bases outside the gene matches. Here the CDR3 reads CASSQVTGAAYYGYTF. CDR3 coding DNA: TGCGCCAGCAGCCAAGTAACAGGGGCCGCGTACTATGGCTACACCTTC.

The chain uses TRBV7-2 and TRBJ2-1; 7 nucleotides align to TRBD2. CDR1 SGHTA and CDR2 FQGNSA come from the germline V gene. V shed 5 bases and J 2 bases; nucleotides not matched to a gene: 6. The CDR3 spans 15 residues. CDR3 nucleotide sequence: TGTGCCAGCAGCCCCGGACTAGATACCTACAATGAGCAGTTCTTC. Translated: CASSPGLDTYNEQFF.

The chain employs TRBV4-1 and TRBJ1-2; D is unclear. V lost 0 bases, J lost 2 bases, and 10 bases lay in between. The CDR3 contains 15 residues. CDR1 and CDR2 (germline): MGHRA, YSYEKL. CDR3 nucleotide sequence: TGCGCCAGCAGCCAAGATTTAGCTTTCAACTATGGCTACACCTTC. It encodes CASSQDLAFNYGYTF.

This chain links TRBV20-1 with TRBJ2-5; D might be TRBD2 (5 bases). V dropped 6 bases and J dropped 0 bases, with 5 bases sitting between them. The CDR3 consists of 11 residues. Germline CDR1 reads DFQATT; CDR2 reads SNEGSKA (reference sequence). The CDR3: CSATNQETQYF. The CDR3 coding sequence is TGCAGTGCGACTAACCAAGAGACCCAGTACTTC.

This clone was recorded once. The chain joins TRBV4-1 to TRBJ1-4, with D uncertain. CDR1 and CDR2 (germline): MGHRA, YSYEKL. V was trimmed by 2 bases and J by 4 bases, leaving 11 bases between them. The CDR3 contains 15 residues. The CDR3 sequence is CASSQLGLNNEKLFF. Here the CDR3 DNA reads TGCGCCAGCAGCCAACTAGGACTGAATAATGAAAAACTGTTTTTT.

The rearrangement links TRBV7-2 to TRBJ1-4, with unresolved D. The CDR3 is 13 residues long. The ends were cut back, 5 bases at V and 5 bases at J, with 9 bases in the middle. The germline V gene has CDR1 SGHTA and CDR2 FQGNSA. The CDR3 here is CASSRERNEKLFF. The CDR3 bases are TGTGCCAGCAGCCGAGAACGGAATGAAAAACTGTTTTTT.

The J gene is TRBJ2-2, the V gene TRBV11-1; the D call may be TRBD1 or TRBD2 (5 bases each). V shed 5 bases and J shed 3 bases, with 10 bases lying between them. CDR1 and CDR2 (germline): SGHAT, FQDESV (reference sequence). CDR3 length: 14 residues. CDR3 protein: CASSIWGYTGELFF. The DNA of the CDR3 is TGTGCCAGCAGCATATGGGGGTACACCGGGGAGCTGTTTTTT. Drawing the rest from reference TRBV11-1 and TRBJ2-2, the complete variable domain is EAEVAQSPRYKITEKSQAVAFWCDPISGHATLYWYRQILGQGPELLVQFQDESVVDDSQLPKDRFSAERLKGVDSTLKIQPAELGDSAMYLCASSIWGYTGELFFGEGSRLTVL.

To note about this clone: The sample holds other DNA sequences that translate to the same CDR3. V usage is TRBV5-1 and J usage is TRBJ2-3; tentative D call: TRBD1 (6 bases). CDR1 is SGHRS, CDR2 YFSETQ, per germline. CDR3 size: 16 residues. Trimming removed 0 bases from V and 1 base from J, with 12 bases in between. The CDR3: CASSLAQGPGTDTQYF. The CDR3 nucleotides are TGCGCCAGCAGCTTGGCCCAGGGGCCTGGCACAGATACGCAGTATTTT.

The chain has TRBV7-9 and TRBJ1-1; the D is unclear. Germline values: CDR1 SEHNR, CDR2 FQNEAQ (reference sequence). V shed 5 bases and J shed 8 bases, with 12 bases lying between them. This CDR3 contains 12 residues. The CDR3 region has the DNA TGTGCCAGCAGCCGAAGCGGTAGGGAAGCTTTCTTT. Translating it yields CASSRSGREAFF.

The chain employs TRBV18 and TRBJ2-3; D call uncertain. In germline, CDR1 is KGHSH, CDR2 LQKENI. V was cut by 2 bases and J by 10 bases, with 7 bases left in between. This CDR3 is 11 amino acids long. The CDR3, as DNA: TGTGCCAGCTCACCAGCATACGCGCAGTATTTT. It codes for CASSPAYAQYF.

Turning to this clone: This same CDR3 is encoded by further DNA sequences in the sample. The J gene is TRBJ2-7, the V gene TRBV30; D may be TRBD2 (5 bases). V was pared by 2 bases and J by 0 bases, with 5 bases between. The germline V gene has CDR1 GTSNPN and CDR2 SVGIG (reference sequence). The CDR3 spans 12 residues. For the CDR3, the DNA is TGTGCCTGGAGTCGGGGCTCCTACGAGCAGTACTTC. It translates to CAWSRGSYEQYF.

The genes are TRBV2 and TRBJ2-1; TRBD2 agrees at 9 bases. The V gene's germline CDR1 is SNHLY and CDR2 FYNNEI. The ends lost 6 bases at V and 7 bases at J; junction bases unmatched: 13. The CDR3 is made up of 16 amino acids. In DNA form, the CDR3 reads TGTGCCAGCAGGATGATAACTAGCGGGCTTACGAATGAGCAGTTCTTC. This sequence encodes CASRMITSGLTNEQFF.

The chain carries TRBV27 and TRBJ1-1; 9 nucleotides agree with TRBD1. The CDR3 extends over 14 amino acids. Germline lookup yields CDR1 MNHEY and CDR2 SMNVEV (reference sequence). With V trimmed by 7 bases and J by 4 bases, 7 bases remained unmatched. As DNA, the CDR3 is TGTGCCAGCATTAACAGGGGGCGGGCCACTGAAGCTTTCTTT. This gives the protein CASINRGRATEAFF.